Following are 12 T cell receptor beta chains from one sample sequenced in a study of metastatic and nonmetastatic thyroid tumors. Each patient went into thyroid surgery without having received any treatment. TCRdb re-called the PCR reads through MiXCR. The sample records about 41,000 clones, less than 35% being singletons. Sequencing was carried out using blood. The source is a male donor with papillary thyroid cancer or a benign thyroid nodule (not recorded which). Some clones in this sample may be carry-over from other donors' samples.

As concerns this clone: An end of the junction does not agree with germline; a read error may underlie this. The genes are TRBV7-6 and TRBJ2-7; 8 bases align to TRBD1. The germline gives CDR1 SGHVS, CDR2 FNYEAQ. CDR3 length equals 15 residues. The CDR3 protein is CASSTQSGQGYDQYF. In DNA form, the CDR3 reads TGTGCCAGCAGCACGCAATCCGGACAGGGCTACGACCAGTACTTC.

This clone was detected ten times or more. The chain recombines TRBV3-1 with TRBJ2-3; D might be TRBD2 (5 bases). CDR1 and CDR2 from the germline V gene are LGHDT and YNNKEL (reference sequence). The CDR3 totals 14 residues. The V and J ends lost 3 bases and 5 bases respectively, with 12 bases between them. The DNA for the CDR3 is TGTGCCAGCAGCCACCGGGAAGGTTTAGATACGCAGTATTTT. This sequence encodes CASSHREGLDTQYF.

To note about this clone: One end of the junction fails to match germline, which may point to a read error. The chain employs TRBV12-3 or TRBV12-4 and TRBJ2-7; D is unclear. This CDR3 has 14 amino acids. The chain's CDR3 is CASSPRYSPHEHYF. CDR3 coding DNA: TGTGCCAGCAGCCCTCGGTACAGCCCCCACGAGCATTACTTC.

This rearrangement joins TRBV18 to TRBJ2-2; the D is unclear. The CDR3 contains 12 residues. V was clipped by 8 bases and J by 3 bases, with 7 bases between them. The V gene's germline CDR1 is KGHSH and CDR2 LQKENI. Here the CDR3 reads CASAVYTGELFF. In DNA, the CDR3 is TGTGCCAGCGCCGTTTACACCGGGGAGCTGTTTTTT.

This chain connects TRBV11-2 to TRBJ2-1, with a weak D call TRBD1 (5 bases). Trimming pared 0 bases from V and 4 bases from J, leaving 13 bases between. Germline CDR1 is SGHAT and CDR2 is FQNNGV. CDR3 length: 16 amino acids. For the CDR3, the DNA is TGTGCCAGCAGCTTAGATTCTGGACAACTTTACAATGAGCAGTTCTTC. Amino acid sequence: CASSLDSGQLYNEQFF.

The V call is TRBV28, the J call TRBJ2-7, with 8 bases that match TRBD2. The CDR3 has 17 residues. V shed 0 bases and J 3 bases; nucleotides not matched to a gene: 10. Per germline, CDR1 MDHEN and CDR2 SYDVKM. The CDR3 DNA is TGTGCCAGCAGTTTATGGCAACGTAGCGGGAAACACTACGAGCAGTACTTC. Its translation is CASSLWQRSGKHYEQYF.

This clone was counted a single time. V and J are TRBV7-9 and TRBJ2-3; 7 nucleotides line up with TRBD2. Trimming took 6 bases from V and 3 from J; bases not matched to a gene: 6. Germline V gives CDR1 SEHNR, CDR2 FQNEAQ (reference sequence). The CDR3 runs to 14 residues. In DNA, the CDR3 is TGTGCCAGCAGACCAAGTAGCGGGACAGATACGCAGTATTTT. As protein: CASRPSSGTDTQYF.

This clone was seen ten or more times. J is TRBJ1-4 and V is TRBV6-5; D call uncertain. Deletions cut 0 bases from V and 16 bases from J, with 12 bases between. Germline V lookup: CDR1 MNHEY, CDR2 SVGAGI. The CDR3 consists of 12 residues. The DNA of the CDR3 is TGTGCCAGCAGTTACTCGGGCTCTTCGTGGTTTTTT. Its protein product is CASSYSGSSWFF.

This rearrangement joins TRBV6-5 to TRBJ1-2, with D possibly matching TRBD1 (6 bases). The CDR3 loop spans 16 amino acids. V lost 2 bases and J lost 5, with 18 bases in between. CDR1 and CDR2 (germline): MNHEY, SVGAGI. The CDR3 DNA is TGTGCCAGCAGTTACAACCGAAAGGGGGAAGGATATGGCTACACCTTC. As protein: CASSYNRKGEGYGYTF.

This clone was detected a few times. This rearrangement joins TRBV6-1 to TRBJ2-7, with 8 nucleotides matching TRBD2. The V segment lost 6 bases and the J segment 3 bases; nucleotides outside the gene matches: 7. This CDR3 is 14 amino acids long. The germline V gene has CDR1 MNHNS and CDR2 SASEGT. CDR3 nucleotide sequence: TGTGCCAGCAGGTCCCTAGCGGGCTACTACGAGCAGTACTTC. Its translation is CASRSLAGYYEQYF.

The table lists this clone with many counts. The chain recombines TRBV6-1 with TRBJ1-1; D is undetermined. Germline lookup yields CDR1 MNHNS and CDR2 SASEGT. Deletions cut 6 bases from V and 6 bases from J, with 14 bases between. The CDR3 is made up of 13 amino acids. CDR3 in amino acids: CASRTQKYAEAFF. CDR3 nucleotide sequence: TGTGCCAGCAGAACCCAGAAGTACGCTGAAGCTTTCTTT.

This clone has ten or more counts. The chain employs TRBV10-3 and TRBJ2-1, with 8 nucleotides matching TRBD1. Germline values: CDR1 ENHRY, CDR2 SYGVKD. The CDR3 loop spans 11 amino acids. The trim removed 10 bases at V and 9 bases at J, leaving 5 bases unmatched. The CDR3 region is CASGTGVEQFF. Here the CDR3 DNA reads TGTGCCAGCGGGACAGGTGTTGAGCAGTTCTTC.